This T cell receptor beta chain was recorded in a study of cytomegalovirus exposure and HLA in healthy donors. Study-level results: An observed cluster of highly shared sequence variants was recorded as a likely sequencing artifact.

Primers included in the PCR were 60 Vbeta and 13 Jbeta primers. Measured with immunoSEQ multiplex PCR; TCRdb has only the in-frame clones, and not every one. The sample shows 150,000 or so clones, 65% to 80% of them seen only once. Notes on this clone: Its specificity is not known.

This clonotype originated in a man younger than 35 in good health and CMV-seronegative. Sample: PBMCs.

In DNA form, the CDR3 reads TGTGCCAGTAGTATAGATCGAGGATCCTCTGGAAACACCATATATTTT. Protein: CASSIDRGSSGNTIYF. The chain is built from TRBV19 and TRBJ1-3; D unresolved. CDR1 and CDR2 from the germline V gene are LNHDA and SQIVND (reference sequence). V lost 0 bases and J 0 bases, leaving 9 bases between the germline ends. The CDR3 has 16 residues. Full variable domain (remainder filled in from reference TRBV19 and TRBJ1-3): DGGITQSPKYLFRKEGQNVTLSCEQNLNHDAMYWYRQDPGQGLRLIYYSQIVNDFQKGDIAEGYSVSREKKESFPLTVTSAQKNPTAFYLCASSIDRGSSGNTIYFGEGSWLTVV.